This TCR beta chain was captured by sequencing in a study of T cells after yellow fever vaccination. Study-wide context: The fractions with low cell numbers were processed using SMART-Seq v4 Ultra Low Input. The study, taken as a whole, reports: Abundant clonotypes from the bulk population could get into FACS-sorted repertoires as contaminants. Clones that expanded after primary vaccination mostly reappeared after the booster (just under 98% CD4, approximately 89% CD8).

UMIs and a universal primer site were added when TCR cDNA was made by 5'RACE template switching. In TCRdb, the 5' RACE reads were re-called with MiXCR into one record per CDR3 protein. Among some 340,000 distinct CDR3 sequences, over 4% were seen once, and the ten largest hold about 26%. In this sample, this clonotype turned up a few times. The antigen remains unidentified. Trimming removed 4 bases from V and 4 bases from J; junction bases left unmatched: 5. The V gene's germline CDR1 is SGHTA and CDR2 FQGNSA. The CDR3 length is 14 residues. The sequence was collected from a man aged 18 to 29 who received the YFV17D yellow fever vaccine. The chain employs TRBV7-2 and TRBJ1-2, with 8 bases fitting TRBD1. Sequencing was performed on PBMCs, taken 5 days after the yellow fever booster vaccination. This CDR3 reads CASSSGGTGYGYTF. CDR3 sequence (DNA): TGTGCCAGCAGCTCAGGGGGCACGGGCTATGGCTACACCTTC.